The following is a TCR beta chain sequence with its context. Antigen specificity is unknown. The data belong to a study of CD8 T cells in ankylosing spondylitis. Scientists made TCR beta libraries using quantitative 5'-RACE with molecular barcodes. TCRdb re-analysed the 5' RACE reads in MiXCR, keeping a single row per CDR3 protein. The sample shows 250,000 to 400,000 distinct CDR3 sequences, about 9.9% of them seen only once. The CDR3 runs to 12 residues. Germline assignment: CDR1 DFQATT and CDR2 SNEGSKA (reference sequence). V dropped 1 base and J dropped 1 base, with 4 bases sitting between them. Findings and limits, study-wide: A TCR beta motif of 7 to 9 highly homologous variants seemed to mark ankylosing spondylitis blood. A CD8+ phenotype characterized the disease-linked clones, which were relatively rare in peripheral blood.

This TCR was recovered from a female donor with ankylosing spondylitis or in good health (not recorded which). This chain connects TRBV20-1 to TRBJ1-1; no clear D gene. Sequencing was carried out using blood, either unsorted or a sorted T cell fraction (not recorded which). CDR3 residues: CSARVGNTEAFF. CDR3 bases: TGCAGTGCTAGAGTAGGGAACACTGAAGCTTTCTTT.